This T cell receptor (beta chain) was sequenced in a study of blood T cell repertoires in COVID-19. On the study more broadly: The study drew acute and convalescent COVID-19 samples from the United States, Italy and Spain.

All enrollees were roughly 18 to 100 years old and from fewer than 30 US areas. Allocation to cohorts depended on clinical history reported by the participants. CDR1 is MDHEN and CDR2 is SYDVKM in the germline V gene. This CDR3 contains 15 residues. V shed 3 bases and J shed 7 bases, with 19 bases lying between them. As originally analysed: The assay estimated nucleated cells by amplifying reference gene primers. Method: immunoSEQ multiplex PCR; TCRdb's copy keeps in-frame clones and lacks some. V and J calls and clone size are those listed in that table; D and trimming were worked out from the DNA. The sample lists hundreds of thousands of clones; about 90% were seen once.

This TCR was recovered from a young woman with acute COVID-19. This chain uses TRBV28 with TRBJ2-7, with TRBD2 as a possible D gene (6 bases). Sequencing was carried out using PBMCs or T cells enriched from blood (not recorded which). The CDR3 spells CASSFRTRGSLEQYF. DNA for the CDR3: TGTGCCAGCAGTTTTCGGACACGGGGGAGTCTGGAGCAGTACTTC. Complete variable domain (other parts from reference TRBV28 and TRBJ2-7): DVKVTQSSRYLVKRTGEKVFLECVQDMDHENMFWYRQDPGLGLRLIYFSYDVKMKEKGDIPEGYSVSREKKERFSLILESASTNQTSMYLCASSFRTRGSLEQYFGPGTRLTVT.